This T cell receptor beta chain was found in a study of T cells in Graves' hyperthyroidism and ophthalmopathy. Whole-study context: Prior to any treatment, at the point of initial diagnosis, peripheral blood was collected.

The table lists this clonotype with many counts. Not enrolled were patients with uncontrolled infection, other autoimmune disease, pregnancy or lactation. The diagnostic basis comprised clinical symptoms, serum thyroxine and TRAb, thyroid ultrasound and orbital computed tomography. The CDR3 regions of TCR beta were amplified from RNA transcripts. HTBI primers were employed in a first-round RT-PCR of the TCR CDR3. One entry per CDR3 protein, called by TCRdb with MiXCR from the multiplex PCR reads. This table holds nearly 600,000 distinct CDR3 sequences, around 14% found once. In germline, CDR1 is DFQATT, CDR2 SNEGSKA (reference sequence). There are 10 residues in the CDR3. The germline V and J ends were trimmed by 3 bases and 2 bases, with 1 base remaining between them.

J is TRBJ2-5 and V is TRBV20-1; no definite D call. This clonotype was sampled from a woman aged 30 to 39 with Graves' hyperthyroidism that later progressed to Graves' ophthalmopathy. Sequencing was carried out using blood. The DNA of the CDR3 is TGCAGTGCTAGGCAAGAGACCCAGTACTTC. This gives the protein CSARQETQYF.